This T cell receptor (beta chain) originates from a study of regulatory T cells in long-lasting Graves disease. Assembly of TCR beta libraries relied on iRepertoire HTBI primers together with Arm-PCR of CDR3 regions. TCRdb analysed the multiplex PCR reads with MiXCR anew, one entry per CDR3 protein. The data show 300,000 to 350,000 distinct CDR3 sequences, with about 20% seen just once and about 29% held by the top ten. The CDR3 runs to 12 residues. Germline V CDR1 and CDR2: SQVTM, ANQGSEA. The germline V and J ends were trimmed by 8 bases and 0 bases, with 7 bases remaining between them. About this clonotype itself: Its matching antigen is unknown.

Time point meaning: persistent/refractory GD, antithyroid drugs over 5 years with positive TRAb. From RNA extracted from PBMCs, the TCR library was made. Points from the study as a whole: Segments TRBV28, TRBJ1-2 and TRBJ2-5 showed preferential usage in persistent disease. Persistent patients had a count of shared public clonotypes (more than 2,500) that exceeded that of new patients (roughly 1,000).

The receptor was isolated from a female donor with Graves disease. V gene TRBV29-1 combines with J gene TRBJ2-2, with no clear D. The sample consisted of peripheral blood mononuclear cells (PBMCs), taken when the disease was refractory, from a patient treated with antithyroid drugs. The CDR3 DNA is TGCAGCATAACCTCGAACACCGGGGAGCTGTTTTTT. Translated: CSITSNTGELFF.